Presented here are 18 T cell receptor beta chains from one specimen sequenced in a study of T cells expressing NK-cell markers. TCRdb derives one entry per CDR3 protein from the 5' RACE reads, leaving out DNA. The table for this sample gives 200,000 to 300,000 distinct CDR3 sequences. The sequenced sample was blood T cells: a sorted CD56 or NKG2C T cell subset, CD4+ or CD8+ T cells, or bulk PBMC T cells (not recorded which). The receptors come from a man in his late teens or twenties in good health.

The chain joins TRBV20-1 to TRBJ1-5. The CDR3 covers 16 residues. In germline, CDR1 is DFQATT, CDR2 SNEGSKA (reference sequence). This chain's CDR3 is CSARDLSADSNQPQHF.

The chain has TRBV10-3 and TRBJ2-7; TCRdb's D call, TRBD2, is unchecked because there is no DNA. Germline V gene lookup returns CDR1 ENHRY and CDR2 SYGVKD. The CDR3 is 15 residues long. CDR3 sequence: CAISGGASVSYEQYF.

The genes are TRBV15 and TRBJ1-5; TCRdb designates TRBD1, a call that cannot be tested without DNA. The length of the CDR3 is 12 residues. From germline, CDR1 is LNHNV and CDR2 YYDKDF (reference sequence). CDR3 sequence reads: CATSAGVQPQHF.

The J gene is TRBJ2-1, the V gene TRBV5-6; as DNA is missing, the TRBD1 call by TCRdb cannot be tested. The CDR3 consists of 13 residues. The germline V gene has CDR1 SGHDT and CDR2 YYEEEE. This chain's CDR3 is CASSTDWGNEQFF.

This sequence joins TRBV5-1 and TRBJ2-7; TCRdb calls TRBD1, which cannot be checked without DNA. This CDR3 is 14 amino acids long. In germline, CDR1 is SGHRS, CDR2 YFSETQ. CDR3 protein: CASSFRAGAYEQYF. The full variable domain, with the rest looked up from reference TRBV5-1 and TRBJ2-7, is KAGVTQTPRYLIKTRGQQVTLSCSPISGHRSVSWYQQTPGQGLQFLFEYFSETQRNKGNFPGRFSGRQFSNSRSEMNVSTLELGDSALYLCASSFRAGAYEQYFGPGTRLTVT.

The chain is built from TRBV28 and TRBJ1-4; the TRBD1 assignment by TCRdb is unverifiable without DNA. CDR1 and CDR2 from the germline V gene are MDHEN and SYDVKM. The CDR3 loop spans 16 amino acids. The chain's CDR3 is CASSFWDIATNEKLFF.

The V call is TRBV7-9, the J call TRBJ1-4. The CDR3 totals 15 residues. Looked up from germline, CDR1 is SEHNR and CDR2 is FQNEAQ (reference sequence). The CDR3 protein is CASSSPTATNEKLFF.

The CDR3 sequence: CASSQDGTSGVRSSYNEQFF. This chain joins TRBV4-2 and TRBJ2-1; TCRdb gives TRBD2 as the D gene, but with no DNA this cannot be confirmed. CDR3 length equals 20 residues. Germline assignment: CDR1 LGHNA and CDR2 YNFKEQ.

The chain couples TRBV20-1 to TRBJ1-6; with no DNA, the TCRdb D assignment of TRBD1 cannot be verified. The CDR3 consists of 15 residues. Germline V CDR1 and CDR2: DFQATT, SNEGSKA (reference sequence). The chain's CDR3 is CSARFQGSGNSPLHF.

J is TRBJ2-3 and V is TRBV12-3 or TRBV12-4. The CDR3 extends over 12 amino acids. CDR3 protein: CASGYLSDTQYF.

The chain recombines TRBV24-1 with TRBJ2-1; TCRdb proposes TRBD2, but this gene call is untestable without DNA. CDR1 is KGHDR and CDR2 is SFDVKD in the germline V gene. This CDR3 is built from 14 residues. This CDR3 is CATSRMGGEDEQFF.

The chain joins TRBV12-3 or TRBV12-4 to TRBJ2-7; the TCRdb call, TRBD1, lacks DNA for checking. CDR3 length equals 13 residues. The CDR3 sequence is CASSLRGPSEQYF.

The CDR3: CASSTFRGHQSYEQYF. This chain links TRBV11-2 with TRBJ2-7; the D gene TCRdb calls, TRBD1, cannot be checked with no DNA. The V gene's germline CDR1 is SGHAT and CDR2 FQNNGV. The CDR3 length is 16 residues. The entire variable domain, with the rest obtained from reference TRBV11-2 and TRBJ2-7, is as follows: EAGVAQSPRYKIIEKRQSVAFWCNPISGHATLYWYQQILGQGPKLLIQFQNNGVVDDSQLPKDRFSAERLKGVDSTLKIQPAKLEDSAVYLCASSTFRGHQSYEQYFGPGTRLTVT.

The chain recombines TRBV9 with TRBJ2-2. CDR1 is SGDLS and CDR2 is YYNGEE in the germline V gene. The CDR3 has 13 residues. The CDR3 sequence is CASSLQNTGELFF.

The chain joins TRBV12-3 or TRBV12-4 to TRBJ2-6. The CDR3 has 17 residues. This chain's CDR3 is CASSRRIGSSGANVLTF.

V gene TRBV5-1 combines with J gene TRBJ2-7. The CDR3 has 13 amino acids. CDR1 is SGHRS and CDR2 is YFSETQ in the germline V gene. CDR3 sequence: CASSFWSDYEQYF.

V is TRBV11-2 and J is TRBJ2-1; TCRdb's assignment of TRBD2 cannot be checked, as there is no DNA. Germline V lookup: CDR1 SGHAT, CDR2 FQNNGV. This CDR3 contains 15 residues. The CDR3 protein is CASSPGLAANNEQFF.

This chain joins TRBV25-1 and TRBJ2-3. In germline, CDR1 is MGHDK, CDR2 SYGVNS. The CDR3 spans 14 residues. This chain's CDR3 is CASSERSRADTQYF. Full variable domain (remainder filled in from reference TRBV25-1 and TRBJ2-3): EADIYQTPRYLVIGTGKKITLECSQTMGHDKMYWYQQDPGMELHLIHYSYGVNSTEKGDLSSESTVSRIRTEHFPLTLESARPSHTSQYLCASSERSRADTQYFGPGTRLTVL.